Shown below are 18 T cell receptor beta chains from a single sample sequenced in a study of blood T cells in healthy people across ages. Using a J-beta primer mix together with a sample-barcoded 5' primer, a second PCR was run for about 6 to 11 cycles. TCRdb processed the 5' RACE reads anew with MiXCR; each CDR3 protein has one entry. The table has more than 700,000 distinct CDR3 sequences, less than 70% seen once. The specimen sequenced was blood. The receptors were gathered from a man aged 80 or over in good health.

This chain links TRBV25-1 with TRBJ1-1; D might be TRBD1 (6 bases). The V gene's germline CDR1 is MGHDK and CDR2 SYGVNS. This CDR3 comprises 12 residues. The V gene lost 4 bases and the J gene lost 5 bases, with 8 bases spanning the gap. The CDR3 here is CASSGGTTEAFF. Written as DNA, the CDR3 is TGTGCCAGCAGTGGCGGGACAACTGAAGCTTTCTTT.

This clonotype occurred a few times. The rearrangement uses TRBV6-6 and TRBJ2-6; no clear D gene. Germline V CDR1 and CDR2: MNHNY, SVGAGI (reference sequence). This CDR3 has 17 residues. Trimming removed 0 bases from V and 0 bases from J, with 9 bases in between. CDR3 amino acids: CASSYSPAISGANVLTF. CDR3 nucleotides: TGTGCCAGCAGTTACTCCCCCGCTATCTCTGGGGCCAACGTCCTGACTTTC.

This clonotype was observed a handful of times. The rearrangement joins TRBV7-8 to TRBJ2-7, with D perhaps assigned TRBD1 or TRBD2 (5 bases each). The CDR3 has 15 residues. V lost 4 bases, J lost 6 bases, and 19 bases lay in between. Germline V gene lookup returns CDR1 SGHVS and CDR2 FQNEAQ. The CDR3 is CASSSPQGDPREQYF. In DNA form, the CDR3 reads TGTGCCAGCAGCTCACCCCAGGGAGACCCGCGCGAGCAGTACTTC. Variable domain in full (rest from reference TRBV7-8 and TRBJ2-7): GAGVSQSPRYKVAKRGQDVALRCDPISGHVSLFWYQQALGQGPEFLTYFQNEAQLDKSGLPSDRFFAERPEGSVSTLKIQRTQQEDSAVYLCASSSPQGDPREQYFGPGTRLTVT.

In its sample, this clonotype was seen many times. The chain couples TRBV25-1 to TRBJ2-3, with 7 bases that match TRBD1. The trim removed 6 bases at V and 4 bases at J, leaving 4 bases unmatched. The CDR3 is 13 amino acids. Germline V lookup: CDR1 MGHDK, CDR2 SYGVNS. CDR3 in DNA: TGTGCCAGCAGGACAGGGATGTCAGATACGCAGTATTTT. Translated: CASRTGMSDTQYF.

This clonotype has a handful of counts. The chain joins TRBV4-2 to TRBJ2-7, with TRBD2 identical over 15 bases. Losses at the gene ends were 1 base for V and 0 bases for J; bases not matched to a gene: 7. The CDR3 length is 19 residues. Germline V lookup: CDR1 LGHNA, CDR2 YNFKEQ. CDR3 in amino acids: CASSQGPGLAGGHSYEQYF. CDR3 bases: TGTGCCAGCAGCCAAGGACCGGGACTAGCGGGAGGTCACTCCTACGAGCAGTACTTC.

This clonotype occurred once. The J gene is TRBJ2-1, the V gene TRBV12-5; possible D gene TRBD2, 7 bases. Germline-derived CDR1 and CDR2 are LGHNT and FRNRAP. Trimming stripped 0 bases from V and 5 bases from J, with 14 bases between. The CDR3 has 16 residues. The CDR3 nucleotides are TGTGCTAGTGGTTTGGTGGTGGGGGGGCTGAACAATGAGCAGTTCTTC. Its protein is CASGLVVGGLNNEQFF.

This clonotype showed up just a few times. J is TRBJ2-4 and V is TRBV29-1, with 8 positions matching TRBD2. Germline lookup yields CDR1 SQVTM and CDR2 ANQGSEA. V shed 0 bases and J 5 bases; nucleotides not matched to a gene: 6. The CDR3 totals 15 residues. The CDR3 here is CSVEDGGGRQNIQYF. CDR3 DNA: TGCAGCGTTGAAGACGGGGGGGGCCGACAAAACATTCAGTACTTC.

The CDR3 here is CASSTGGDRLPNYGYTF. CDR3 in DNA: TGTGCCAGCAGTACCGGAGGGGACAGACTGCCAAACTATGGCTACACCTTC. The chain carries TRBV6-6 and TRBJ1-2; TRBD1 matches at 7 bases. V shed 5 bases and J 2 bases; nucleotides not matched to a gene: 14. The CDR3 length is 17 residues. Germline assignment: CDR1 MNHNY and CDR2 SVGAGI (reference sequence).

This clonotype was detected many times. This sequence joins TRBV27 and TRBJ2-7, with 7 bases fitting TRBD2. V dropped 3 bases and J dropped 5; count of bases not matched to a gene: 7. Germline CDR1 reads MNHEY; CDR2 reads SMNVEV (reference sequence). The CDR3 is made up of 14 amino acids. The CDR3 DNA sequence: TGTGCCAGCAGTTTCATAGCAGGGAGGGACGAGCAGTACTTC. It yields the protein CASSFIAGRDEQYF.

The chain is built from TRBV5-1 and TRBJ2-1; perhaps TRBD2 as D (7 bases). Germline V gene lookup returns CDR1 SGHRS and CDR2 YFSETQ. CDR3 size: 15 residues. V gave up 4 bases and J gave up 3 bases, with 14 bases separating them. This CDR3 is CASSMGASGYNEQFF. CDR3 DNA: TGCGCCAGCAGCATGGGGGCTAGCGGCTACAATGAGCAGTTCTTC.

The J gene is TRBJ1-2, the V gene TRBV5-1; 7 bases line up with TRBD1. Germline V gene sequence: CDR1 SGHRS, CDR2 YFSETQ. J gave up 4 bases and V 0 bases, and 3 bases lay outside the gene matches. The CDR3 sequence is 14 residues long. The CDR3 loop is CASSLARGGYGYTF. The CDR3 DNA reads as TGCGCCAGCAGCTTGGCCAGGGGGGGCTATGGCTACACCTTC.

In nucleotides, the CDR3 is TGTGCCAGCAGACTGAGACAGGGTAATAACTATGGCTACACCTTC. Translated, it gives CASRLRQGNNYGYTF. This chain joins TRBV2 and TRBJ1-2; 7 bases map to TRBD1. The V and J ends lost 6 bases and 1 base, in that order; junction bases with no gene match: 8. The germline V gene encodes CDR1 SNHLY and CDR2 FYNNEI. The CDR3 is 15 residues long. Variable domain in full (rest from reference TRBV2 and TRBJ1-2): EPEVTQTPSHQVTQMGQEVILRCVPISNHLYFYWYRQILGQKVEFLVSFYNNEISEKSEIFDDQFSVERPDGSNFTLKIRSTKLEDSAMYFCASRLRQGNNYGYTFGSGTRLTVV.

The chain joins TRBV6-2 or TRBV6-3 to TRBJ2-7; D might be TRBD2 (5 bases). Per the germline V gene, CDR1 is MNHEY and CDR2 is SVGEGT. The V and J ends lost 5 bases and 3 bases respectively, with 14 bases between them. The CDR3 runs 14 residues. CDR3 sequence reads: CASSTTGIYYEQYF. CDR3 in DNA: TGTGCCAGCAGTACCACCGGGATTTACTACGAGCAGTACTTC.

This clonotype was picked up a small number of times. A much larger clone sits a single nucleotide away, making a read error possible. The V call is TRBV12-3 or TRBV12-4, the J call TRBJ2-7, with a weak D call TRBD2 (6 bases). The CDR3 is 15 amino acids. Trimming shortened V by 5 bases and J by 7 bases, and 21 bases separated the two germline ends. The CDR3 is CASSGGWEHTNEQYF. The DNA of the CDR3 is TGTGCCAGCAGTGGGGGGTGGGAGCATACGAATGAGCAGTACTTC.

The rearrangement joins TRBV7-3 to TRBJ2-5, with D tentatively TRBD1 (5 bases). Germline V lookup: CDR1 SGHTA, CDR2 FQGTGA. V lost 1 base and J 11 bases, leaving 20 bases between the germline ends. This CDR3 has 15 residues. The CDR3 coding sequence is TGTGCCAGCAGCTTAATCCCCCAGGGTGGTAATGAGCAGTACTTC. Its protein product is CASSLIPQGGNEQYF.

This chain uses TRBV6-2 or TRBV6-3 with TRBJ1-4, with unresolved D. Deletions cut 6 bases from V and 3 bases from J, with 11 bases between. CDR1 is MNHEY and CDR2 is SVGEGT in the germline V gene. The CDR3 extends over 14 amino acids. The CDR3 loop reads CASSRPPANEKLFF. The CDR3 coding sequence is TGTGCCAGCAGCCGTCCGCCGGCTAATGAAAAACTGTTTTTT.

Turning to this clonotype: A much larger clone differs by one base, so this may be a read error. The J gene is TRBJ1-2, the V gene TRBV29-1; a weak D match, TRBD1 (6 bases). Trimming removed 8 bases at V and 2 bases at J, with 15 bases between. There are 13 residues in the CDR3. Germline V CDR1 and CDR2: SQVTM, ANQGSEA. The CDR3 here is CSTGGQTNYGYTF. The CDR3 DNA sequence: TGCAGCACGGGGGGCCAGACAAACTATGGCTACACCTTC.

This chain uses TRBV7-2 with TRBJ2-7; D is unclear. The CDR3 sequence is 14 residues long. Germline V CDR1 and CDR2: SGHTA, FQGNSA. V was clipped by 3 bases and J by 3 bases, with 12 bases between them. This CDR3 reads CASSFGVAYYEQYF. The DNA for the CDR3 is TGTGCCAGCAGCTTTGGGGTAGCTTACTACGAGCAGTACTTC.